The 6 T cell receptor beta chains reported below all come from one sample, sequenced in a study of blood T cell repertoires in COVID-19. Here immunoSEQ multiplex PCR was the method, and the copy in TCRdb shows in-frame clones only, minus some. This sample has 230,000 or so clones, with around 89% found just once. Input material: PBMCs or T cells enriched from blood (not recorded which). These receptors all stem from a woman aged 25 to 39 who had recovered from COVID-19.

V and J are TRBV9 and TRBJ2-3; 8 nucleotides agree with TRBD2. V lost 0 bases to trimming and J lost 6 bases; unmatched junction nucleotides: 12. The CDR3 sequence is 17 residues long. Looked up from germline, CDR1 is SGDLS and CDR2 is YYNGEE. CDR3 region: CASSVAAIGGALDTQYF. As DNA, the CDR3 is TGTGCCAGCAGCGTAGCGGCTATCGGGGGGGCGTTGGATACGCAGTATTTT.

The rearrangement links TRBV6-1 to TRBJ1-4; D is uncertain. CDR3 length: 15 residues. CDR1 is MNHNS and CDR2 is SASEGT in the germline V gene. V lost 2 bases and J 0 bases, leaving 7 bases between the germline ends. The CDR3 loop is CASSENLATNEKLFF. DNA of the CDR3: TGTGCCAGCAGTGAAAATCTCGCAACTAATGAAAAACTGTTTTTT.

For the CDR3, the DNA is TGTGCCAGCAGTTTATCGAATTCAGGGGGAAGGGAGCAGTACTTC. This encodes CASSLSNSGGREQYF. The chain is built from TRBV27 and TRBJ2-7; TRBD1 matches at 7 bases. The CDR3 totals 15 residues. Germline CDR1 reads MNHEY; CDR2 reads SMNVEV (reference sequence). V lost 0 bases and J lost 7; bases outside the gene matches: 9.

This rearrangement joins TRBV6-2 or TRBV6-3 to TRBJ2-3; 12 positions match TRBD2. This CDR3 is built from 15 residues. CDR1 and CDR2 from the germline V gene are MNHEY and SVGEGT. V was clipped by 4 bases and J by 9 bases; unmatched bases: 8. As DNA, the CDR3 is TGTGCCAGCAGTTGGACTAGCGGGGCCAGTGGGACGCAGTATTTT. Its protein is CASSWTSGASGTQYF.

J is TRBJ1-3 and V is TRBV25-1; maybe TRBD1 (5 bases). Germline values: CDR1 MGHDK, CDR2 SYGVNS. The CDR3 extends over 15 amino acids. Trimming pared 6 bases from V and 0 bases from J, leaving 12 bases between. The DNA for the CDR3 is TGTGCCAGCAGAGACAGTTCATCCTCTGGAAACACCATATATTTT. It encodes CASRDSSSSGNTIYF.

The V call is TRBV7-3, the J call TRBJ1-2, with TRBD1 matching 7 bases. Looked up from germline, CDR1 is SGHTA and CDR2 is FQGTGA. V was pared by 4 bases and J by 5 bases, with 4 bases of the junction left unmatched. CDR3 size: 13 residues. CDR3 nucleotides: TGTGCCAGCAGCTGGGACAGCGGGTATGGCTACACCTTC. This encodes CASSWDSGYGYTF.